This T cell receptor (beta chain) derives from a study of OX40 agonist ivuxolimab in advanced cancers. Using immunoSEQ multiplex PCR, the repertoire was profiled, and TCRdb retains in-frame clones only, with some absent. This table has about 18,000 clones, roughly 88% appearing once. CDR1 is MNHEY and CDR2 is SMNVEV in the germline V gene (reference sequence). V lost 0 bases and J 5 bases, leaving 13 bases between the germline ends. CDR3 size: 15 residues. This specimen was CD4+ or CD8+ T cells sorted from blood, taken in a trial of the OX40 agonist ivuxolimab. This chain links TRBV27 with TRBJ1-1, with D uncertain. This sequence originates from an adult with an advanced solid tumor such as melanoma, head and neck, liver or kidney cancer. The CDR3 DNA is TGTGCCAGCAGTTTATCGGTAGGGTGGGGTACTGAAGCTTTCTTT. Residues: CASSLSVGWGTEAFF.